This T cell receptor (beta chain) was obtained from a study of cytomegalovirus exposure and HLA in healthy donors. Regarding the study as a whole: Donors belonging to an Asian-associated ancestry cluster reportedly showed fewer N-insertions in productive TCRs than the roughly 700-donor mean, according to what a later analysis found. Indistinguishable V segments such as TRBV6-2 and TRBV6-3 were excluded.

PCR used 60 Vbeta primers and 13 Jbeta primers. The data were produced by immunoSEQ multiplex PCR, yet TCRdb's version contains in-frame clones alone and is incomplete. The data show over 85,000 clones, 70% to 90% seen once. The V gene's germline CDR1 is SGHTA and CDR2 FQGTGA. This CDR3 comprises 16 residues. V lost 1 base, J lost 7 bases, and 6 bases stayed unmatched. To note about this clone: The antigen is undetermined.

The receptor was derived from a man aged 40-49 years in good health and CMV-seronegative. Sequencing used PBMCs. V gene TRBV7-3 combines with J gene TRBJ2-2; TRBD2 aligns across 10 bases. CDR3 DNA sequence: TGTGCCAGCAGCTTAAACAGCGGGGGGGCCGGCGGGGAGCTGTTTTTT. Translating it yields CASSLNSGGAGGELFF. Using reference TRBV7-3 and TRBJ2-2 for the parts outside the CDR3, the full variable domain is GAGVSQTPSNKVTEKGKYVELRCDPISGHTALYWYRQSLGQGPEFLIYFQGTGAADDSGLPNDRFFAVRPEGSVSTLKIQRTERGDSAVYLCASSLNSGGAGGELFFGEGSRLTVL.